This T cell receptor (beta chain) was identified in a study of monozygotic twins with inflammatory bowel disease. Whole blood supplied total RNA, and T cells were not sorted. TCRdb re-called the 5' RACE reads and gives one entry per CDR3 protein, without DNA. This sample's clone table lists about 160,000 distinct CDR3 sequences. Germline V gene sequence: CDR1 SQVTM, CDR2 ANQGSEA. This CDR3 contains 11 residues. This clonotype was obtained from a human donor with ulcerative colitis or Crohn's disease, or a healthy co-twin of an affected twin (not recorded which). The sequenced material came from blood. The chain has TRBV29-1 and TRBJ2-3. CDR3: CSVDSTDTQYF.